This T cell receptor (beta chain) comes out of a study of T cell repertoires in cytomegalovirus infection. Study-level background: Indications of both CMV infection and matching HLA type were provided by public TCR beta signatures. Findings of the study overall: The ex vivo response was dominated by HLA-C-restricted CMV-specific TCR beta clonotypes. The cumulative frequency of public TCR beta families identified carriers of CMV plus the relevant HLA.

TCRdb reprocessed the reads with MiXCR, giving one entry per CDR3 protein. This table holds roughly 630,000 distinct CDR3 sequences, 24% found once. Details on this clonotype: What it binds is unknown.

Unmatched junction bases numbered 6, after V lost 7 bases and J lost 2 bases. The CDR3 spans 14 residues. Germline CDR1 reads LNHDA; CDR2 reads SQIVND (reference sequence). The V and J genes are TRBV19 and TRBJ2-5; 8 positions agree with TRBD2. The material sequenced was CD8+ T cells from PBMCs. The receptor comes from a human donor in good health (CMV status not recorded). Some clones in this sample may be carry-over from other donors' samples. The CDR3 DNA sequence: TGTGCCAGTAACGGGGGGGGCCGACAAGAGACCCAGTACTTC. It codes for CASNGGGRQETQYF.